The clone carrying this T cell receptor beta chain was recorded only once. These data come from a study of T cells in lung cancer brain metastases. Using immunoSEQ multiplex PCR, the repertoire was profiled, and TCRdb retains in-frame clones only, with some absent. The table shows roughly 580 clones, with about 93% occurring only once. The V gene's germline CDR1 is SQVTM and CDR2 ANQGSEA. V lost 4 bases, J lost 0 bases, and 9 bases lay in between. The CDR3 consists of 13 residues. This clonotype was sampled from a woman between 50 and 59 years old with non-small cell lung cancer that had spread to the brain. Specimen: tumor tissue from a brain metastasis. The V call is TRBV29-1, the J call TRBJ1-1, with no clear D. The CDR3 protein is CSVVHSMNTEAFF. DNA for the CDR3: TGCAGCGTTGTCCACTCTATGAACACTGAAGCTTTCTTT.